This T cell receptor (beta chain) is drawn from a study of response to subunit inactivated influenza vaccine. Notes on the study in general: Only a handful of new T cells, the authors suggested, are recruited with each seasonal influenza vaccination.

This clonotype was detected only a few times. Its antigen remains unknown. TCRdb independently ran MiXCR on the RT-PCR reads; one entry per CDR3 protein. The data hold some 600,000 distinct CDR3 sequences, with approximately 14% observed a single time. The clonotype comes from a man aged 50-60 years who received an inactivated influenza vaccine. Sequencing was performed on PBMCs from blood, taken less than 15 days before vaccination.

The CDR3 nucleotides are TGTGCCAGCAGCTTCGGAGTGGGAGAAGCTTTCTTT. It encodes CASSFGVGEAFF. The chain combines TRBV5-6 with TRBJ1-1; no clear D. The CDR3 extends over 12 amino acids. The germline gives CDR1 SGHDT, CDR2 YYEEEE. V was trimmed by 2 bases and J by 8 bases, leaving 10 bases between them. Full variable domain (missing parts from reference TRBV5-6 and TRBJ1-1): DAGVTQSPTHLIKTRGQQVTLRCSPKSGHDTVSWYQQALGQGPQFIFQYYEEEERQRGNFPDRFSGHQFPNYSSELNVNALLLGDSALYLCASSFGVGEAFFGQGTRLTVV.